Sequencing of this T cell receptor beta chain was carried out in a study of a mutant IDH1 vaccine in newly diagnosed glioma. On the study more broadly: Either 4-6 weeks after radiotherapy alone or alongside temozolomide, vaccination was begun.

Data came from immunoSEQ multiplex PCR; TCRdb stores just in-frame clones and leaves some out. This sample has over 45,000 clones; roughly 80% occur once, and the top ten carry about 7.2%. With respect to this clone: Its antigen is not identified.

Indicated time point: week 5, during vaccination. In every dose of vaccine, 300 ug of mutant IDH1 20-mer peptide was given alongside topical imiquimod. V lost 0 bases to trimming and J lost 10 bases, with 13 bases between them. Germline loops: CDR1 GTSNPN, CDR2 SVGIG (reference sequence). The CDR3 has 13 amino acids. The sample in question was PBMCs, obtained from a glioma patient whose treatment included an IDH1 peptide vaccine. The genes are TRBV30 and TRBJ2-1, with D possibly called TRBD1 or TRBD2 (5 bases each). This receptor was taken from a woman aged 45 to 65 with glioma. CDR3 DNA sequence: TGTGCCTGGAGTGTATGGGAGAGGGACGAGCAGTTCTTC. This encodes CAWSVWERDEQFF.